This T cell receptor beta chain was identified during a study of a mutant IDH1 vaccine in newly diagnosed glioma. The overall study: Patients in the study were vaccinated eight times, receiving shots in weeks 1, 3, 5, 7, 11, 15, 19 and 23. First vaccine doses came 4-6 weeks after radiotherapy alone, or with temozolomide cycles. Treated patients had a mean age of approximately 40 years and an approximately 62% male, around 38% female split. Regarding the study as a whole: Pseudoprogression apparently tracked independently of changes in top peripheral T cell clonotypes.

The V end was cut by 4 bases, the J end by 5 bases, with 14 bases between. Germline-derived CDR1 and CDR2 are SNHLY and FYNNEI. The CDR3 sequence is 14 residues long. TCRdb's copy holds only in-frame clones and misses some; the assay was immunoSEQ multiplex PCR. The table records 10,000 to 11,000 clones, about 91% of them present only once. Time point indicated: week 23, last vaccination. Topical imiquimod was applied with each vaccine dose, which held 300 ug of mutant IDH1 20-mer peptide. Only one count was recorded for this clone. Its specificity is unknown. This clonotype was sampled from a middle-aged woman with glioma. Some clones in this sample may be carry-over from other donors' samples. The sample here was PBMCs, taken from a glioma patient whose treatment included an IDH1 peptide vaccine. V is TRBV2 and J is TRBJ2-5; tentative D call: TRBD1 (7 bases). The CDR3: CASSGRGPQETQYF. CDR3 nucleotides: TGTGCCAGCAGTGGGAGGGGGCCCCAGGAGACCCAGTACTTC.